The entry below describes one T cell receptor beta chain. Its antigen is unknown. These data are taken from a study of response to subunit inactivated influenza vaccine. The CDR3 extends over 15 amino acids. V lost 3 bases to trimming and J lost 8 bases; unmatched junction nucleotides: 9. Per the germline V gene, CDR1 is DFQATT and CDR2 is SNEGSKA (reference sequence). TCRdb re-called the RT-PCR reads through MiXCR, storing one row per CDR3 protein. The profile shows about 540,000 distinct CDR3 sequences, approximately 22% of them singletons. General study points: New T cells are recruited in small numbers by each seasonal influenza vaccination, according to the authors' suggestion.

This sample was also put to use in a study of T cells expressing NK-cell markers. From that report: TCR beta cDNA was generated via 5'RACE template switching incorporating UMIs. The authors sequenced eight donors, of whom seven were HCMV-seropositive and one was seronegative. Evidence did not settle whether expanded NKG2C+ T cell clones targeted HCMV.

The chain employs TRBV20-1 and TRBJ2-1, with 11 bases that match TRBD1. The source material was CD4+ T cells sorted from PBMCs, sampled 11 to 12 days after vaccination. The receptor was derived from a man in his fifties or sixties who received an inactivated influenza vaccine. Here the CDR3 DNA reads TGCAGTGCTAGGGTAGGGACAGGGGGATTTGATGAGCAGTTCTTC. The encoded protein is CSARVGTGGFDEQFF.